One sample yielded the 24 T cell receptor beta chains listed below, sequenced in a study of OX40 agonist ivuxolimab in advanced cancers. Some clones are missing from TCRdb's copy, which holds only in-frame ones; the method was immunoSEQ multiplex PCR. This repertoire shows some 48,000 clones, about 88% found once; its top ten account for 1.9%. Material: CD4+ or CD8+ T cells sorted from blood, obtained in a trial of the OX40 agonist ivuxolimab. These receptors all come from an adult with an advanced solid tumor such as melanoma, head and neck, liver or kidney cancer.

The chain has TRBV18 and TRBJ2-2; tentative D call: TRBD1 (5 bases). V lost 2 bases to trimming and J lost 2 bases, with 12 bases between them. In germline, CDR1 is KGHSH, CDR2 LQKENI. This CDR3 contains 16 residues. For the CDR3, the DNA is TGTGCCAGCTCACCAACCCTGACAGAAAACACCGGGGAGCTGTTTTTT. Translating gives CASSPTLTENTGELFF.

The rearrangement joins TRBV10-2 to TRBJ2-7; 11 nucleotides align to TRBD2. CDR3 length: 14 amino acids. Germline loops: CDR1 WSHSY, CDR2 SAAADI. V shed 6 bases and J 3 bases; nucleotides not matched to a gene: 4. The CDR3 nucleotides read TGCGCCAGCAGGAAACTAGCGGGGGACTACGAGCAGTACTTC. This gives the protein CASRKLAGDYEQYF.

This chain joins TRBV27 and TRBJ2-7, with 9 bases matching TRBD1. Germline trimming cut 2 bases from V and 8 bases from J; bases unmatched to any gene: 7. Germline V gene sequence: CDR1 MNHEY, CDR2 SMNVEV (reference sequence). The CDR3 totals 14 residues. The CDR3 DNA is TGTGCCAGCAGTTTACCCCCGGGACAGGGAAAGCAGTACTTC. Translation gives CASSLPPGQGKQYF.

The gene calls are TRBV25-1 and TRBJ2-7; 7 nucleotides align to TRBD1. Germline-derived CDR1 and CDR2 are MGHDK and SYGVNS. J lost 0 bases, V lost 5 bases, and 13 bases had no gene match. The CDR3 spans 17 residues. The CDR3 sequence: CASSKGPTGVGSYEQYF. The CDR3 bases are TGTGCCAGCAGTAAAGGCCCCACAGGGGTCGGCTCCTACGAGCAGTACTTC.

The chain uses TRBV5-1 and TRBJ2-3; a weak D match, TRBD1 (6 bases). The CDR3 totals 16 residues. Trimming took 2 bases from V and 0 from J, leaving 13 bases between them. Germline CDR1 and CDR2: SGHRS and YFSETQ. CDR3 sequence reads: CASSFSGTTSTDTQYF. CDR3 DNA sequence: TGCGCCAGCAGCTTTTCCGGGACAACTAGCACAGATACGCAGTATTTT.

The V gene is TRBV2, the J gene TRBJ1-1, with D maybe TRBD1 (5 bases). Germline CDR1 reads SNHLY; CDR2 reads FYNNEI. This CDR3 is 13 amino acids long. Between the trimmed V and J ends, which lost 8 bases and 4 bases, there was a span of 14 bases. CDR3 nucleotide sequence: TGTGCCAGCCGAACCAGGGAGTTCACTGAAGCTTTCTTT. It yields the protein CASRTREFTEAFF. Full variable domain (outside the CDR3, taken from reference TRBV2 and TRBJ1-1): EPEVTQTPSHQVTQMGQEVILRCVPISNHLYFYWYRQILGQKVEFLVSFYNNEISEKSEIFDDQFSVERPDGSNFTLKIRSTKLEDSAMYFCASRTREFTEAFFGQGTRLTVV.

This chain uses TRBV25-1 with TRBJ2-5; D is undetermined. The CDR3 has 14 amino acids. V was trimmed by 0 bases and J by 3 bases, leaving 8 bases between them. CDR1 is MGHDK and CDR2 is SYGVNS in the germline V gene. The CDR3 spells CASSEYVGKETQYF. CDR3 nucleotides: TGTGCCAGCAGTGAATATGTAGGGAAAGAGACCCAGTACTTC.

The V gene is TRBV5-6, the J gene TRBJ1-1, with D maybe TRBD1 (5 bases). Deletions cut 1 base from V and 3 bases from J, with 10 bases between. Germline-derived CDR1 and CDR2 are SGHDT and YYEEEE. This CDR3 is 14 amino acids long. CDR3 region: CASSLLRGDTEAFF. The CDR3 DNA reads as TGTGCCAGCAGCTTGTTAAGGGGCGACACTGAAGCTTTCTTT.

The table lists this clone with a few counts. The chain carries TRBV4-1 and TRBJ1-5, with D perhaps TRBD1 (6 bases). Germline loops: CDR1 MGHRA, CDR2 YSYEKL. The CDR3 contains 14 residues. With 4 bases removed from V and 6 bases from J, the gap between germline ends came to 13 bases. CDR3 residues: CASSRPGAGQPQHF. The CDR3 DNA sequence: TGCGCCAGCAGCCGTCCAGGGGCTGGTCAGCCCCAGCATTTT.

This chain connects TRBV29-1 to TRBJ2-1; TRBD1 matches at 8 bases. The CDR3 spans 14 residues. V dropped 7 bases and J dropped 0; count of bases not matched to a gene: 5. In germline, CDR1 is SQVTM, CDR2 ANQGSEA. In nucleotides, the CDR3 is TGCAGCGCAGGGGGCTTAGGCTCCTACAATGAGCAGTTCTTC. It is translated as CSAGGLGSYNEQFF.

The V call is TRBV18, the J call TRBJ1-4, with 9 bases fitting TRBD1. Germline V gene lookup returns CDR1 KGHSH and CDR2 LQKENI. The CDR3 runs 14 residues. J gave up 7 bases and V 3 bases, and 3 bases lay outside the gene matches. The chain's CDR3 is CASSPGQGSEKLFF. DNA for the CDR3: TGTGCCAGCTCACCCGGACAGGGGAGTGAAAAACTGTTTTTT.

The gene calls are TRBV2 and TRBJ1-5; D is uncertain. There are 17 residues in the CDR3. V dropped 0 bases and J dropped 1 base, with 13 bases sitting between them. From germline, CDR1 is SNHLY and CDR2 FYNNEI. CDR3 sequence reads: CASSEAGWQLSNQPQHF. For the CDR3, the DNA is TGTGCCAGCAGTGAAGCGGGGTGGCAGTTAAGCAATCAGCCCCAGCATTTT.

The rearrangement uses TRBV6-1 and TRBJ1-2; tentative D call: TRBD1 (6 bases). The CDR3 runs 13 residues. The germline V and J ends were trimmed by 6 bases and 5 bases, with 13 bases remaining between them. From germline, CDR1 is MNHNS and CDR2 SASEGT. Here the CDR3 DNA reads TGTGCCAGCAGCAGGGGCCAGCTTTATGGCTACACCTTC. Its protein is CASSRGQLYGYTF.

The chain recombines TRBV6-5 with TRBJ2-3; D not certain. The ends were cut back, 4 bases at V and 10 bases at J, with 9 bases in the middle. The CDR3 is 11 residues long. Germline CDR1 reads MNHEY; CDR2 reads SVGAGI. The CDR3, as DNA: TGTGCCAGCAGTTCGGCCAGATCGCAGTATTTT. Encoded protein: CASSSARSQYF.

The chain is built from TRBV6-1 and TRBJ1-2, with D maybe TRBD1 (5 bases). Germline CDR1 and CDR2: MNHNS and SASEGT. Trimming pared 2 bases from V and 8 bases from J, leaving 12 bases between. CDR3 length: 13 residues. The CDR3 protein is CASSESSGKGYTF. CDR3 DNA sequence: TGTGCCAGCAGTGAATCGTCAGGGAAAGGCTACACCTTC.

J is TRBJ2-2 and V is TRBV10-3; D is unclear. Germline V gene lookup returns CDR1 ENHRY and CDR2 SYGVKD. V dropped 3 bases and J dropped 0 bases, with 11 bases sitting between them. The CDR3 sequence is 16 residues long. CDR3 protein: CAISDFGRSNTGELFF. The CDR3, as DNA: TGTGCCATCAGTGATTTCGGCCGGTCGAACACCGGGGAGCTGTTTTTT.

The chain joins TRBV7-9 to TRBJ2-7; D is tentatively TRBD1 or TRBD2 (5 bases each). Germline V gene data show CDR1 as SEHNR and CDR2 as FQNEAQ (reference sequence). The CDR3 length is 17 residues. V was trimmed by 4 bases and J by 3 bases, leaving 22 bases between them. CDR3 in amino acids: CASSSRGETGRFYEQYF. For the CDR3, the DNA is TGTGCCAGCAGCTCGCGTGGTGAGACGGGACGCTTCTACGAGCAGTACTTC.

The genes are TRBV5-1 and TRBJ2-5, with D tentatively TRBD2 (5 bases). CDR1 is SGHRS, CDR2 YFSETQ, per germline. V lost 4 bases and J lost 5, with 18 bases in between. This CDR3 comprises 15 residues. This CDR3 reads CASSKFGVESETQYF. The CDR3 coding sequence is TGCGCCAGCAGCAAATTCGGGGTTGAGTCGGAGACCCAGTACTTC.

This rearrangement joins TRBV30 to TRBJ1-5, with 9 bases identical to TRBD1. Looked up from germline, CDR1 is GTSNPN and CDR2 is SVGIG (reference sequence). This CDR3 comprises 14 residues. With V trimmed by 2 bases and J by 5 bases, 4 bases remained unmatched. CDR3 DNA sequence: TGTGCCTGGAGTCCCACAGGGGGCTATCAGCCCCAGCATTTT. This codes for CAWSPTGGYQPQHF.

This sequence joins TRBV19 and TRBJ1-6; tentative D call: TRBD1 (5 bases). Looked up from germline, CDR1 is LNHDA and CDR2 is SQIVND (reference sequence). The CDR3 consists of 16 residues. V lost 4 bases, J lost 9 bases, and 19 bases lay in between. CDR3 in DNA: TGTGCCAGTAGTAGCGAGGGGACCGGACTCCGTTCACCCCTCCACTTT. This codes for CASSSEGTGLRSPLHF.

The chain combines TRBV29-1 with TRBJ1-5, with no clear D. This CDR3 is built from 15 residues. From germline, CDR1 is SQVTM and CDR2 ANQGSEA. Trimming removed 4 bases from V and 2 bases from J, with 15 bases in between. CDR3 in DNA: TGCAGCGTTGCGGGTGGATTCTTGGGCAATCAGCCCCAGCATTTT. This gives the protein CSVAGGFLGNQPQHF.

This chain connects TRBV2 to TRBJ2-2, with D unresolved. The CDR3 runs to 13 residues. V lost 4 bases to trimming and J lost 4 bases, with 7 bases between them. Germline V gene sequence: CDR1 SNHLY, CDR2 FYNNEI. This CDR3 is CASSGGGTGELFF. For the CDR3, the DNA is TGTGCCAGCAGTGGGGGTGGCACCGGGGAGCTGTTTTTT.

The V and J genes are TRBV29-1 and TRBJ2-3; TRBD1 is a possible D gene (6 bases). V was pared by 5 bases and J by 5 bases, with 20 bases between. The CDR3 sequence is 15 residues long. CDR1 SQVTM and CDR2 ANQGSEA come from the germline V gene. CDR3 coding DNA: TGCAGCGTTATAACCAGGGGAATAGTGGTAGATACGCAGTATTTT. Residues: CSVITRGIVVDTQYF.

This rearrangement joins TRBV30 to TRBJ2-7; 8 nucleotides line up with TRBD2. Trimming cost V 4 bases and J 2 bases; bases outside gene matches: 7. CDR1 and CDR2 from the germline V gene are GTSNPN and SVGIG (reference sequence). The CDR3 has 14 residues. CDR3 bases: TGTGCCTGGACGACAGCGGGAGAGACCTACGAGCAGTACTTC. It is translated as CAWTTAGETYEQYF.